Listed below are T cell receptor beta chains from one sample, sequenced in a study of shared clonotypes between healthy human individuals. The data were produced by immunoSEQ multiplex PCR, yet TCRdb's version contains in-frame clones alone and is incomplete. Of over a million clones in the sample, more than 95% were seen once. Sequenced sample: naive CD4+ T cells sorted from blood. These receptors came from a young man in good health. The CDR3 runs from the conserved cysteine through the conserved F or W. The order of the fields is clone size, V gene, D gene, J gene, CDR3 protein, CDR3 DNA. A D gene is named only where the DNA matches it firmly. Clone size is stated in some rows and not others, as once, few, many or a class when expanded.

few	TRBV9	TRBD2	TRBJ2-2	CASSPGRARTGELFF	TGTGCCAGCAGCCCGGGGAGGGCGAGGACCGGGGAGCTGTTTTTT
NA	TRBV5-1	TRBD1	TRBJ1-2	CASSLGTEVNYGYTF	TGCGCCAGCAGCCTCGGGACAGAGGTTAACTATGGCTACACCTTC
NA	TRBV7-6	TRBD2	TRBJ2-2	CASSLVVLAGVLDTGELFF	TGTGCCAGCAGCTTAGTAGTTCTAGCGGGAGTTTTGGACACCGGGGAGCTGTTTTTT
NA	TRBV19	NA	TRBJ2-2	CASSTGFLEELFF	TGTGCCAGTAGTACGGGGTTTTTGGAGGAGCTGTTTTTT
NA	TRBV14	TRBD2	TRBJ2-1	CASSQDLAGGWYNEQFF	TGTGCCAGCAGCCAAGACCTAGCGGGAGGATGGTACAATGAGCAGTTCTTC
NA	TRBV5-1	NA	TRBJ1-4	CASSPQWDREGKLFF	TGCGCCAGCAGCCCCCAGTGGGATCGGGAAGGAAAACTGTTTTTT
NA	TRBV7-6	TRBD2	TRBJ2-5	CASSSSLAGEPQETQYF	TGTGCCAGCAGCTCCTCACTAGCGGGAGAACCTCAAGAGACCCAGTACTTC
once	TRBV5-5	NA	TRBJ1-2	CASSPNRVRDYGYTF	TGTGCCAGCAGCCCCAACAGGGTTAGAGACTATGGCTACACCTTC
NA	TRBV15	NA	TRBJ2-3	CATSRDLSRDTQYF	TGTGCCACCAGCAGAGATTTAAGTCGAGATACGCAGTATTTT
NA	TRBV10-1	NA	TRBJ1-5	CASSESLLGPQHF	TGCGCCAGCAGTGAGTCGCTTTTGGGGCCCCAGCATTTT
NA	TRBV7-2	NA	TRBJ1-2	CASSFPDSFYGYTF	TGTGCCAGCAGCTTCCCGGACAGTTTCTATGGCTACACCTTC
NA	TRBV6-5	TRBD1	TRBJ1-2	CASSRDRVNYGYTF	TGTGCCAGCAGCAGGGACAGGGTAAATTATGGCTACACCTTC
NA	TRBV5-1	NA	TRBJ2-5	CASSLDPLGETQYF	TGCGCCAGCAGCTTGGACCCCTTAGGCGAGACCCAGTACTTC
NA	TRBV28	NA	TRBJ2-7	CASSTRRGFSYEQYF	TGTGCCAGCAGTACCCGCAGGGGATTCTCCTACGAGCAGTACTTC
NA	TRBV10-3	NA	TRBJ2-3	CAISLLGTDTQYF	TGTGCCATCAGTCTACTAGGGACAGATACGCAGTATTTT
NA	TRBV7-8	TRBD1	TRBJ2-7	CASSLILGQGSYEQYF	TGTGCCAGCAGCTTAATCTTGGGACAGGGATCCTACGAGCAGTACTTC
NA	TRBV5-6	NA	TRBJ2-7	CASSMGTRTYEQYF	TGTGCCAGCAGCATGGGGACAAGGACGTACGAGCAGTACTTC
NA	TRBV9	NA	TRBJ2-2	CASSVVGTNTGELFF	TGTGCCAGCAGCGTGGTTGGGACGAACACCGGGGAGCTGTTTTTT
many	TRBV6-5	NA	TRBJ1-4	CASSRVGEKLFF	TGTGCCAGCAGCAGGGTTGGTGAAAAACTGTTTTTT
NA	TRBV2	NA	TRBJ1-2	CASNRANYGYTF	TGTGCCAGCAACAGGGCGAACTATGGCTACACCTTC
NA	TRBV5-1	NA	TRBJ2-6	CASSWGGSGANVLTF	TGCGCCAGCAGCTGGGGCGGCTCTGGGGCCAACGTCCTGACTTTC
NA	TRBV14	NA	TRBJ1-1	CASSHSGTHTEAFF	TGTGCCAGCAGCCACTCCGGGACTCACACTGAAGCTTTCTTT
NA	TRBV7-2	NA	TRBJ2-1	CASSLALGALEREFF	TGTGCCAGCAGCTTAGCGCTCGGCGCCCTCGAGCGGGAGTTCTTC
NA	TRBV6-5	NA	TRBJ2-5	CASSPSQGRETQYF	TGTGCCAGCAGCCCCTCACAGGGTAGGGAGACCCAGTACTTC
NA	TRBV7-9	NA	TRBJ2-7	CASSLSLLTGSSYEQYF	TGTGCCAGCAGCTTAAGTCTTTTAACTGGGAGCTCCTACGAGCAGTACTTC
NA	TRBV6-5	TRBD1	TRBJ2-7	CASSVTGGSYEQYF	TGTGCCAGCAGTGTAACAGGGGGCAGCTACGAGCAGTACTTC
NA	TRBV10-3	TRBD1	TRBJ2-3	CAISSVQQGVDTQYF	TGTGCCATCAGCTCCGTCCAGCAGGGGGTGGATACGCAGTATTTT
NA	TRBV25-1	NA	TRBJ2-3	CASSARMDTQYF	TGTGCCAGCAGTGCCCGGATGGATACGCAGTATTTT
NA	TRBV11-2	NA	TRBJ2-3	CASSLTGPDLEKDTQYF	TGTGCCAGCAGTTTGACCGGGCCCGACCTAGAAAAAGATACGCAGTATTTT
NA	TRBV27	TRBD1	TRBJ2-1	CASSLQGARITLNEQFF	TGTGCCAGCAGTCTACAGGGGGCCCGGATTACACTGAATGAGCAGTTCTTC
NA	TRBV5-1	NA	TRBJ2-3	CASSFQSTGAGTDTQYF	TGCGCCAGCAGCTTTCAGTCAACGGGAGCTGGAACAGATACGCAGTATTTT
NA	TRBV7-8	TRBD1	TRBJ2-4	CASSLGSIQGVKNIQYF	TGTGCCAGCAGCTTAGGTTCTATACAGGGGGTAAAAAACATTCAGTACTTC
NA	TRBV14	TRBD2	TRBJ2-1	CASSQGPPPGGSKSGEFF	TGTGCCAGCAGCCAAGGACCCCCCCCGGGAGGCTCCAAATCTGGGGAGTTCTTC
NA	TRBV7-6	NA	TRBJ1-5	CASNSGQNQPQHF	TGTGCCAGCAATTCAGGCCAAAATCAGCCCCAGCATTTT
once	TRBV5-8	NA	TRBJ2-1	CASSLGDGRPYNEQFF	TGTGCCAGCAGCTTGGGGGACGGGAGACCCTACAATGAGCAGTTCTTC
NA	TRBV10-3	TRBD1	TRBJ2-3	CAIRGQGGTDTQYF	TGTGCCATCAGAGGACAGGGCGGCACAGATACGCAGTATTTT
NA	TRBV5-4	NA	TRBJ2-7	CASSLAPGDLYEQYF	TGTGCCAGCAGCTTGGCCCCAGGGGACCTATACGAGCAGTACTTC
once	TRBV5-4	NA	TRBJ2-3	CASSEKGRPYTQYF	TGTGCCAGCAGCGAGAAGGGGAGGCCATATACGCAGTATTTT
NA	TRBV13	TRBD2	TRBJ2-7	CASSPPRGGGRDSSYEQYF	TGTGCCAGCAGCCCCCCTCGGGGTGGCGGGAGGGATAGCTCCTACGAGCAGTACTTC
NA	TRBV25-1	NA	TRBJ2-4	CASQAQGYLQNIQYF	TGTGCCAGCCAGGCGCAGGGTTATTTACAAAACATTCAGTACTTC
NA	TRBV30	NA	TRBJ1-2	CASERDTRHYGYTF	TGTGCCTCAGAGAGGGACACCCGACACTATGGCTACACCTTC
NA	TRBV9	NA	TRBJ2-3	CASSVVLNRKTDTQYF	TGTGCCAGCAGCGTAGTTCTAAACAGGAAGACAGATACGCAGTATTTT
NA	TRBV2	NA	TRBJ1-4	CASSGGRGVEKLFF	TGTGCCAGCAGTGGTGGGCGAGGGGTTGAAAAACTGTTTTTT
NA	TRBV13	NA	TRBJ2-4	CASSSRGSSKNIQYF	TGTGCCAGCAGCTCCCGGGGTAGCAGCAAAAACATTCAGTACTTC
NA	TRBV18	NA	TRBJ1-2	CASSPRGQTNYGYTF	TGTGCCAGCTCACCAAGAGGACAGACGAACTATGGCTACACCTTC
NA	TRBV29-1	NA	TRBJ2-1	CSVEGGGTHNEQFF	TGCAGCGTTGAAGGGGGCGGCACACACAATGAGCAGTTCTTC
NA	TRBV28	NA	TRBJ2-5	CASSPWTDQETQYF	TGTGCCAGCAGTCCGTGGACAGACCAAGAGACCCAGTACTTC
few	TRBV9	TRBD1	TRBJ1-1	CASSATGGNTEAFF	TGTGCCAGCAGCGCGACAGGGGGGAACACTGAAGCTTTCTTT
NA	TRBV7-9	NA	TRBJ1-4	CASSLGWTPSNEKLFF	TGTGCCAGCAGCTTAGGTTGGACACCCTCTAATGAAAAACTGTTTTTT
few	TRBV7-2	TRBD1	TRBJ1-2	CASITTSGGAGGYTF	TGTGCCAGCATCACGACCTCAGGGGGCGCAGGTGGCTACACCTTC
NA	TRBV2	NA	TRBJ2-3	CASRTSRIDTQYF	TGTGCCAGCAGAACAAGTAGGATAGATACGCAGTATTTT
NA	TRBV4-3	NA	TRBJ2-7	CASSQGGGRAREQYF	TGCGCCAGCAGCCAAGGGGGGGGGCGAGCTCGCGAGCAGTACTTC
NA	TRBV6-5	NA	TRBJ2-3	CASSYVEHTDTQYF	TGTGCCAGCAGTTACGTCGAGCACACAGATACGCAGTATTTT
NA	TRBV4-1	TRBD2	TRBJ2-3	CASSQGLAGALAQDTQYF	TGCGCCAGCAGCCAGGGACTAGCGGGAGCCCTCGCCCAAGATACGCAGTATTTT
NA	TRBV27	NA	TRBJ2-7	CASSPGAGGSYEQYF	TGTGCCAGCAGTCCGGGGGCCGGAGGGTCCTACGAGCAGTACTTC